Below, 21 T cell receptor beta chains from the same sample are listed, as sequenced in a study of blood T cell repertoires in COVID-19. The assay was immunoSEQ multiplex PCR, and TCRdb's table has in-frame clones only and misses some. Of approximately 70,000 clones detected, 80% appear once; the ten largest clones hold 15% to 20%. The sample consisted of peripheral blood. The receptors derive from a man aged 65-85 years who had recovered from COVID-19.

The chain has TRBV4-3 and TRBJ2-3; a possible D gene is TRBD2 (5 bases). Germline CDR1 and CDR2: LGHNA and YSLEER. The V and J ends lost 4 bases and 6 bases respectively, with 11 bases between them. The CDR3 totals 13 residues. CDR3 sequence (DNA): TGCGCCAGCAGCCGCCCCGGGGTGGATACGCAGTATTTT. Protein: CASSRPGVDTQYF.

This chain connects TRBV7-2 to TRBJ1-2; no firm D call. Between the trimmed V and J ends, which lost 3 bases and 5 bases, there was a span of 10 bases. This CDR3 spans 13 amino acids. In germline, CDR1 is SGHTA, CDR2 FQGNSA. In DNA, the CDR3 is TGTGCCAGCAGCTTTGACTCAAAATATGGCTACACCTTC. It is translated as CASSFDSKYGYTF.

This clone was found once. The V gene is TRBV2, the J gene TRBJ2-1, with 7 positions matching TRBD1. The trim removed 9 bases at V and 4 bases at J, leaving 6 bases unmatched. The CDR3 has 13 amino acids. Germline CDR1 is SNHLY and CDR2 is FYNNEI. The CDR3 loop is CARGLDRYNEQFF. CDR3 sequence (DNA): TGTGCCAGGGGTCTGGACAGGTACAATGAGCAGTTCTTC.

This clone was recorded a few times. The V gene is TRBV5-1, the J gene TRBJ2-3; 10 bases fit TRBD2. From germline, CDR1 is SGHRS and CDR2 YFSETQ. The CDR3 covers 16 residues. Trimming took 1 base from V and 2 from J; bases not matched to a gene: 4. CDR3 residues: CASSLQLAGTTDTQYF. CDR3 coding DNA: TGCGCCAGCAGCTTGCAACTAGCGGGGACCACAGATACGCAGTATTTT.

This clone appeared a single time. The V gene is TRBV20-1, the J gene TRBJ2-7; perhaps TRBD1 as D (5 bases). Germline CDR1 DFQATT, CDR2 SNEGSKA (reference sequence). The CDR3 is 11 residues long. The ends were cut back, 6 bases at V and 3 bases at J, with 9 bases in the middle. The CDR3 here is CSADIDYEQYF. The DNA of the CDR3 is TGCAGTGCGGACATTGACTACGAGCAGTACTTC.

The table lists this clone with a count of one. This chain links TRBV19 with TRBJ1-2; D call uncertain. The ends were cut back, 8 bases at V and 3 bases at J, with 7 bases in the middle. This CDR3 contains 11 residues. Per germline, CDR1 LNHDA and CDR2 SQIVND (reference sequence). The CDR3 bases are TGTGCCAGTGACGGAGACTATGGCTACACCTTC. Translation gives CASDGDYGYTF.

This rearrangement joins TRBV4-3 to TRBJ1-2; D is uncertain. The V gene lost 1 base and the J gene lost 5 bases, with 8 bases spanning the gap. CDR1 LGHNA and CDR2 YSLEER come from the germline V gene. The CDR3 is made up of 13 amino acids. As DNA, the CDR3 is TGCGCCAGCAGCCAAGTTCGAGGGTATGGCTACACCTTC. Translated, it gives CASSQVRGYGYTF.

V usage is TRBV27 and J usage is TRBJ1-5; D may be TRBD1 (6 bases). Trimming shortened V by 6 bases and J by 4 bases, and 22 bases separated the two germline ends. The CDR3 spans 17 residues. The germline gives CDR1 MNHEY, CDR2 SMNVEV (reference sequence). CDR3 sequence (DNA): TGTGCCAGCAGAACCTTAAATCAGGGGTTAGAAAATCAGCCCCAGCATTTT. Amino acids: CASRTLNQGLENQPQHF.

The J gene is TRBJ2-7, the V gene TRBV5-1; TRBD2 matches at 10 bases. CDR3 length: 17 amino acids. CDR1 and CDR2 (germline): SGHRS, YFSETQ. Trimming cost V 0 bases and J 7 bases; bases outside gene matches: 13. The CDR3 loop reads CASSLAIGTSAFQEQYF. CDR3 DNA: TGCGCCAGCAGCTTGGCCATAGGGACTAGCGCATTCCAAGAGCAGTACTTC.

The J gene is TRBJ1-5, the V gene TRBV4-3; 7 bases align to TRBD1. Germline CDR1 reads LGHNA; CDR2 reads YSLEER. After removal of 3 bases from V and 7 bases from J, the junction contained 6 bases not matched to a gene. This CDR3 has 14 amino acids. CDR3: CASSQDRQGQPQHF. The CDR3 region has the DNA TGCGCCAGCAGCCAGGACCGACAGGGACAGCCCCAGCATTTT.

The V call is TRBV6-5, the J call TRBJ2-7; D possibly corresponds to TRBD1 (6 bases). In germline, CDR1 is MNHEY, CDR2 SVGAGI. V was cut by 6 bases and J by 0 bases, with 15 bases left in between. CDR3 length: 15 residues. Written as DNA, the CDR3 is TGTGCCAGCAGAGGGGGATACGGGGCCTCCTACGAGCAGTACTTC. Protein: CASRGGYGASYEQYF.

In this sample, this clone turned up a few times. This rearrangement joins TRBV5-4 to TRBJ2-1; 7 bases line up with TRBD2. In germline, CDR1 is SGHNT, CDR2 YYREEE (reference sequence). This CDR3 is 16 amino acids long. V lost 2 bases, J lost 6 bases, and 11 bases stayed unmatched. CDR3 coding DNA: TGTGCCAGCAGCTTCGCCGGACGGGACTACTCCAATGAGCAGTTCTTC. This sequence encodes CASSFAGRDYSNEQFF.

In nucleotides, the CDR3 is TGTGCCAGCAGCTTAACCATTCAGGACACTGAAGCTTTCTTT. Protein product: CASSLTIQDTEAFF. The gene calls are TRBV11-2 and TRBJ1-1; no reliable D call. Germline V CDR1 and CDR2: SGHAT, FQNNGV. With 2 bases removed from V and 3 bases from J, the gap between germline ends came to 10 bases. The CDR3 length is 14 residues. The complete variable domain, with remaining parts taken from reference TRBV11-2 and TRBJ1-1, reads EAGVAQSPRYKIIEKRQSVAFWCNPISGHATLYWYQQILGQGPKLLIQFQNNGVVDDSQLPKDRFSAERLKGVDSTLKIQPAKLEDSAVYLCASSLTIQDTEAFFGQGTRLTVV.

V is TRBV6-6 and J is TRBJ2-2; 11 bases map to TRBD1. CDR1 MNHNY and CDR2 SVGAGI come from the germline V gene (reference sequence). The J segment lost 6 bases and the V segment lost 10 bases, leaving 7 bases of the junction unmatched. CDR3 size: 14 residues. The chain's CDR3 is CATGQGARPGELFF. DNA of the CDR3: TGTGCCACCGGACAGGGGGCTAGACCCGGGGAGCTGTTTTTT.

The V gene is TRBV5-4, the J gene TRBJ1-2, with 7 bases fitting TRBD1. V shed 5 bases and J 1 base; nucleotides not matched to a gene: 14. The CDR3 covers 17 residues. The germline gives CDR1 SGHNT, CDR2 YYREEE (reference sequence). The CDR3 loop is CASSLRRGGGVNYGYTF. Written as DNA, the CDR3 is TGTGCCAGCAGTCTTCGCAGAGGGGGCGGAGTTAACTATGGCTACACCTTC. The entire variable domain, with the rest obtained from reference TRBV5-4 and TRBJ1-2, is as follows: ETGVTQSPTHLIKTRGQQVTLRCSSQSGHNTVSWYQQALGQGPQFIFQYYREEENGRGNFPPRFSGLQFPNYSSELNVNALELDDSALYLCASSLRRGGGVNYGYTFGSGTRLTVV.

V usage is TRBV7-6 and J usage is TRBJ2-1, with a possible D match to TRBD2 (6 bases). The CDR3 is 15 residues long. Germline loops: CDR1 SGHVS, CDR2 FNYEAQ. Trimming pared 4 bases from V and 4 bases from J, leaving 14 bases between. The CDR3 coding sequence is TGTGCCAGCAGCTCCCGCGGGGACGGATACAATGAGCAGTTCTTC. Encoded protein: CASSSRGDGYNEQFF. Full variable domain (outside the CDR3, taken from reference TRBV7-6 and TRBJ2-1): GAGVSQSPRYKVTKRGQDVALRCDPISGHVSLYWYRQALGQGPEFLTYFNYEAQQDKSGLPNDRFSAERPEGSISTLTIQRTEQRDSAMYRCASSSRGDGYNEQFFGPGTRLTVL.

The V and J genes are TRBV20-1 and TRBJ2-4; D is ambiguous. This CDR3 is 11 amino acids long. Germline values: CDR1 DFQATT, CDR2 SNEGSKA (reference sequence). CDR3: CSLQQAYIQYF. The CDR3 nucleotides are TGCAGCTTACAACAAGCGTACATTCAGTACTTC.

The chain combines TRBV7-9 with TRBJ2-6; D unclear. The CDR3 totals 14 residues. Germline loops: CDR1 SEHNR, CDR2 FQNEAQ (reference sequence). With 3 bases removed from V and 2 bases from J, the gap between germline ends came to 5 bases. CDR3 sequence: CASSFEAGANVLTF. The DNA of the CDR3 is TGTGCCAGCAGCTTCGAGGCTGGGGCCAACGTCCTGACTTTC.

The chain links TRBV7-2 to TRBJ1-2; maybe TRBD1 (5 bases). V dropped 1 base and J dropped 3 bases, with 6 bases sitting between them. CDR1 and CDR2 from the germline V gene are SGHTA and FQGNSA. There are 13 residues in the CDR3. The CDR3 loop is CASSLGQYYGYTF. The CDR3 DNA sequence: TGTGCCAGCAGCTTAGGACAGTACTATGGCTACACCTTC.

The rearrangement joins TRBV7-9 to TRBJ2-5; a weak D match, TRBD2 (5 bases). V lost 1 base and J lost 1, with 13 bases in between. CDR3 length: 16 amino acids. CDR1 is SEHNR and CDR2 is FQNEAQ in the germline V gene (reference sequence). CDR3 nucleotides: TGTGCCAGCAGCTTAGGTGCGGGCGCGGCCCAAGAGACCCAGTACTTC. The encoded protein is CASSLGAGAAQETQYF.

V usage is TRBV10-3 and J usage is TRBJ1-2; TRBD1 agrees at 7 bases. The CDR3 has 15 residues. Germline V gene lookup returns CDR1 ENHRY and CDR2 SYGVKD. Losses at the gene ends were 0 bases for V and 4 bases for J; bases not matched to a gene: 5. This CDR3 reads CAISESQGVGYGYTF. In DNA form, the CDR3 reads TGTGCCATCAGTGAGTCTCAGGGGGTAGGCTATGGCTACACCTTC.